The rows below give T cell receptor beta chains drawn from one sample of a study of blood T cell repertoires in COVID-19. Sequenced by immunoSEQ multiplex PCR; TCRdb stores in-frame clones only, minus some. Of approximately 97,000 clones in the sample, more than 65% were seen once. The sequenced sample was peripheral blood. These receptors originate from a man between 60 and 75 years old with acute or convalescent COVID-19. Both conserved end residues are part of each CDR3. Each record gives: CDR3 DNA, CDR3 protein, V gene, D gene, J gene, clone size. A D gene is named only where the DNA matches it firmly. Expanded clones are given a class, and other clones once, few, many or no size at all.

CDR3nt: TGTGCCTGGAGTCGGGACTGGGGAGGCTCACCCCTCCACTTT
CDR3aa: CAWSRDWGGSPLHF
v_gene: TRBV30
d_gene: -
j_gene: TRBJ1-6
abundance: -

CDR3nt: TGTGCCAGCAGTCACAACAATCAGCCCCAGCATTTT
CDR3aa: CASSHNNQPQHF
v_gene: TRBV6-5
d_gene: -
j_gene: TRBJ1-5
abundance: -

CDR3nt: TGCGCCAGCAGCCAAACGGGACAGAACTCCTACGAGCAGTACTTC
CDR3aa: CASSQTGQNSYEQYF
v_gene: TRBV4-1
d_gene: TRBD1
j_gene: TRBJ2-7
abundance: -

CDR3nt: TGTGCCATTCGAGCGGGACCCAACACCGGGGAGCTGTTTTTT
CDR3aa: CAIRAGPNTGELFF
v_gene: TRBV6-5
d_gene: TRBD2
j_gene: TRBJ2-2
abundance: -

CDR3nt: TGTGCCAGTACCTACACAGGGAACGGCAATCAGCCCCAGCATTTT
CDR3aa: CASTYTGNGNQPQHF
v_gene: TRBV19
d_gene: -
j_gene: TRBJ1-5
abundance: -

CDR3nt: TGTGCCAGCAGCTTACGACCGGGACAGGGGACCTACAATGAGCAGTTCTTC
CDR3aa: CASSLRPGQGTYNEQFF
v_gene: TRBV7-6
d_gene: TRBD1
j_gene: TRBJ2-1
abundance: -

CDR3nt: TGTGCCAGCAGCAAGGGACAGCTAGGAGGTGAGCAGTTCTTC
CDR3aa: CASSKGQLGGEQFF
v_gene: TRBV9
d_gene: TRBD1
j_gene: TRBJ2-1
abundance: -

CDR3nt: TGTGCCAGCAGCTTTGCTAGCGGGGCTACGTCCCCCGGGGAGCTGTTTTTT
CDR3aa: CASSFASGATSPGELFF
v_gene: TRBV7-9
d_gene: TRBD2
j_gene: TRBJ2-2
abundance: many

CDR3nt: TGTGCCAGCAGCCAAGATCCGGGACAGGGTATCTACGAGCAGTACTTC
CDR3aa: CASSQDPGQGIYEQYF
v_gene: TRBV3-1/TRBV3-2
d_gene: TRBD1
j_gene: TRBJ2-7
abundance: -

CDR3nt: TGTGCCAGCACCCAGAACGACAGGCGAGGCTACACCTTC
CDR3aa: CASTQNDRRGYTF
v_gene: TRBV11-2
d_gene: -
j_gene: TRBJ1-2
abundance: -

CDR3nt: TGTGCCAGCAGCCCCCGAACTAGCGGGGGCACCGGGGAGCTGTTTTTT
CDR3aa: CASSPRTSGGTGELFF
v_gene: TRBV7-6
d_gene: TRBD2
j_gene: TRBJ2-2
abundance: once

CDR3nt: TGTGCCAGCAGCCATTTTACAGGGGTCGCTAATGAAGCTTTCTTT
CDR3aa: CASSHFTGVANEAFF
v_gene: TRBV7-2
d_gene: TRBD1
j_gene: TRBJ1-1
abundance: -

CDR3nt: TGTGCCAGCAGCTTGAGAACAGGGGGTCGGATCCCAGCGGGGGGCACCTTC
CDR3aa: CASSLRTGGRIPAGGTF
v_gene: TRBV5-5
d_gene: TRBD1
j_gene: TRBJ1-2
abundance: -

CDR3nt: TGTGCCAGCAGCTTATGGACAGACTATGGCTACACCTTC
CDR3aa: CASSLWTDYGYTF
v_gene: TRBV7-8
d_gene: -
j_gene: TRBJ1-2
abundance: -

CDR3nt: TGTGCCAGCAGCCCCAACGGACTAGCGGGATCTCGGGAGCAGTTCTTC
CDR3aa: CASSPNGLAGSREQFF
v_gene: TRBV5-4
d_gene: TRBD2
j_gene: TRBJ2-1
abundance: -